Sequencing of this TCR beta chain was carried out in a study of shared clonotypes between healthy human individuals. In the case of this clone: The same CDR3 is also encoded by other DNA sequences in this sample.

Germline CDR1 and CDR2: MNHEY and SMNVEV (reference sequence). Trimming shortened V by 8 bases and J by 3 bases, and 3 bases separated the two germline ends. The CDR3 runs to 10 residues. Every subset's genomic DNA went evenly onto several immunoSEQ plates. Generated by immunoSEQ multiplex PCR, the TCRdb table keeps only in-frame clones and is missing some. The sample holds hundreds of thousands of clones, around 76% seen once. J is TRBJ2-3 and V is TRBV27, with unresolved D. The sequenced sample consisted of PBMCs. The sequence derives from a woman in her thirties or forties in good health. Some clones in this sample may be carry-over from other donors' samples. CDR3 sequence: CASGTDTQYF. The CDR3 DNA reads as TGTGCCAGCGGGACAGATACGCAGTATTTT.